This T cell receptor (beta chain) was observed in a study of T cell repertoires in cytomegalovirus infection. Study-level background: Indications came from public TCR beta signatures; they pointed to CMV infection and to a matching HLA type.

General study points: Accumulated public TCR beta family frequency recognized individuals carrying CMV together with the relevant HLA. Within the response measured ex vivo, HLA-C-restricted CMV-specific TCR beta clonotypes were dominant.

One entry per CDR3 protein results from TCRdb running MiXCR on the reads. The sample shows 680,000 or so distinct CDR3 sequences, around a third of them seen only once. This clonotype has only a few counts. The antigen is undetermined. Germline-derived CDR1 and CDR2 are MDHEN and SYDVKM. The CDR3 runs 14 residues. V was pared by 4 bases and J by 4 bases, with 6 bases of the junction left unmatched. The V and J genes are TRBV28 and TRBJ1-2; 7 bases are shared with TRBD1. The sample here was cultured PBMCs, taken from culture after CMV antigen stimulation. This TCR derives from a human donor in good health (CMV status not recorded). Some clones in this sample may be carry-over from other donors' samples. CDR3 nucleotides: TGTGCCAGCAGTTCGGGACAGCGCGGCTATGGCTACACCTTC. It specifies CASSSGQRGYGYTF.